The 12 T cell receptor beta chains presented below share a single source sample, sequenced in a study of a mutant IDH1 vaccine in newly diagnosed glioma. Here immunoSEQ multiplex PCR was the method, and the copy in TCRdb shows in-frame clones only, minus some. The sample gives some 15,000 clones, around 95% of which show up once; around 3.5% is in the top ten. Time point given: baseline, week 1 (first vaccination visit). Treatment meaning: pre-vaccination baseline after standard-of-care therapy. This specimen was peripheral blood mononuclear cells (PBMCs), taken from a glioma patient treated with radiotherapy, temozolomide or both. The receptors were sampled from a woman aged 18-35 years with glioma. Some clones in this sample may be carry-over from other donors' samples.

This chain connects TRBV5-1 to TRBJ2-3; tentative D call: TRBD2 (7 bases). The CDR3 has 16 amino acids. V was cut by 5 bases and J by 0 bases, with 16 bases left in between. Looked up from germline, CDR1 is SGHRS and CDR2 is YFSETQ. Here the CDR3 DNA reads TGCGCCAGCAGATCGGGTGCGGGGGCTAGCACAGATACGCAGTATTTT. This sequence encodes CASRSGAGASTDTQYF.

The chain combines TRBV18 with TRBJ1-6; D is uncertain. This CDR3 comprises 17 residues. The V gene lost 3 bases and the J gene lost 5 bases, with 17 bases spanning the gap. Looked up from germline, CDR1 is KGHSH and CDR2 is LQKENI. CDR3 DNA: TGTGCCAGCTCACCTTCGGCGGGGATTATGGATAATTCACCCCTCCACTTT. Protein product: CASSPSAGIMDNSPLHF. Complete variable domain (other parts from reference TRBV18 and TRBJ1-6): NAGVMQNPRHLVRRRGQEARLRCSPMKGHSHVYWYRQLPEEGLKFMVYLQKENIIDESGMPKERFSAEFPKEGPSILRIQQVVRGDSAAYFCASSPSAGIMDNSPLHFGNGTRLTVT.

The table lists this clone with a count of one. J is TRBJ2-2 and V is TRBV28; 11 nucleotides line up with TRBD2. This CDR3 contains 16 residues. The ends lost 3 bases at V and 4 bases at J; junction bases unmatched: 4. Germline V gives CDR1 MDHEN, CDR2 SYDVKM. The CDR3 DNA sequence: TGTGCCAGCAGTTTTGAGGGACTAGCGGTCACCGGGGAGCTGTTTTTT. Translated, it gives CASSFEGLAVTGELFF.

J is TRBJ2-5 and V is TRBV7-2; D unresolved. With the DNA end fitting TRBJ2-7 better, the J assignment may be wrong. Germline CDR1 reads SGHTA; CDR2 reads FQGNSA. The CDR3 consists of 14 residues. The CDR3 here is CASSLEVRSYEQYF. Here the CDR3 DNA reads TGTGCCAGCAGCTTAGAAGTTCGATCCTACGAGCAGTACTTC.

CDR3 DNA: TGTGCCAGCAGTTCCTCCGCGGGGACCCAGTACTTC. This codes for CASSSSAGTQYF. The genes are TRBV6-5 and TRBJ2-5; weak D call: TRBD2 (5 bases). Trimming removed 4 bases at V and 7 bases at J, with 10 bases between. The germline gives CDR1 MNHEY, CDR2 SVGAGI. The CDR3 runs to 12 residues.

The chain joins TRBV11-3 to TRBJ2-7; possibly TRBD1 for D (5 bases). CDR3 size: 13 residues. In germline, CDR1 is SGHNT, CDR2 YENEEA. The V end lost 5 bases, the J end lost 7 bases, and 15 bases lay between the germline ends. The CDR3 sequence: CASSPIRGAEQYF. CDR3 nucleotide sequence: TGTGCCAGCAGCCCCATTAGGGGCGCGGAGCAGTACTTC.

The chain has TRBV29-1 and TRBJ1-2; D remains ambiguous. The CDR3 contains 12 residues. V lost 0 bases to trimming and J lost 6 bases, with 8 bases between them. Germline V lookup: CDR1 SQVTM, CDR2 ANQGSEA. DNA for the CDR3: TGCAGCGTTGAAGATCGCGGGGATGGCTACACCTTC. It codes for CSVEDRGDGYTF.

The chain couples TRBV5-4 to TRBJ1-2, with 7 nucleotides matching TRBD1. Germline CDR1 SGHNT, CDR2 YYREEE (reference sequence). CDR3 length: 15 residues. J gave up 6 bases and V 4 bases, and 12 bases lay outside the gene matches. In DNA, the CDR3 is TGTGCCAGCAGCCCCCAGGCCAGGGGGTCGGATGGCTACACCTTC. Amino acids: CASSPQARGSDGYTF.

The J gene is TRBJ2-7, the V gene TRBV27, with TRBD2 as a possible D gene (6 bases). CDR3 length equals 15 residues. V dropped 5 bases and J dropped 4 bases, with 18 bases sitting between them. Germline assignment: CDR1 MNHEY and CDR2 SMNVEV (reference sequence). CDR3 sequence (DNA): TGTGCCAGCAGTCCCCTGTCGAGCCGGGGGTACGAGCAGTACTTC. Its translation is CASSPLSSRGYEQYF.

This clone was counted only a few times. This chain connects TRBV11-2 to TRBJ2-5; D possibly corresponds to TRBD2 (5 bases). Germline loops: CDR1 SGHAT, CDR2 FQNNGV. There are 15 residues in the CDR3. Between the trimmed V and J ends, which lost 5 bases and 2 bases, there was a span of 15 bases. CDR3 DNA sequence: TGTGCCAGCAGCGGACGGAGGACTGTTCAAGAGACCCAGTACTTC. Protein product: CASSGRRTVQETQYF.

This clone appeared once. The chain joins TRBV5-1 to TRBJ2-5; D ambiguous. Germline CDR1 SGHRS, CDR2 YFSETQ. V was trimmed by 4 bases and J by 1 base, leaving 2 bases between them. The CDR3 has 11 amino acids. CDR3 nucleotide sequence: TGCGCCAGCAGCGTCCAAGAGACCCAGTACTTC. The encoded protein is CASSVQETQYF.

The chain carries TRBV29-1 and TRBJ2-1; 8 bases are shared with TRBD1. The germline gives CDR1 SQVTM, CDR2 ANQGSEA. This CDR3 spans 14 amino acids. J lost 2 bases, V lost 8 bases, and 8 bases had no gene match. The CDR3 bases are TGCAGCACCTTAGCAGGGGGCGCCTACAATGAGCAGTTCTTC. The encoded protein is CSTLAGGAYNEQFF.